This T cell receptor (beta chain) came from a study of T cell responses to AZD1222 COVID-19 vaccine. Investigators merged groups given second doses at roughly 4 or roughly 12 weeks. The CDR3 extends over 16 amino acids. Looked up from germline, CDR1 is SGHNT and CDR2 is YYREEE (reference sequence). After removal of 0 bases from V and 2 bases from J, the junction contained 5 bases not matched to a gene. Data came from immunoSEQ multiplex PCR; TCRdb stores just in-frame clones and leaves some out. The data contain fewer than 200,000 clones, roughly 92% of them singletons. Remarks on this clone: Its specificity is not known.

Overall study findings and caveats: Targets within unmutated variant regions were reportedly found for nearly half of spike-specific TCRs. Vaccination with two AZD1222 doses was followed by a rise in Spike-specific TCR breadth and depth.

V is TRBV5-4 and J is TRBJ2-1, with TRBD2 matching 7 bases. The sequence derives from an adult who received the AZD1222 COVID-19 vaccine. Sample: peripheral blood, taken 28 days after the second AZD1222 dose. CDR3 amino acids: CASSLGGRAPYNEQFF. For the CDR3, the DNA is TGTGCCAGCAGCTTGGGTGGGAGGGCCCCCTACAATGAGCAGTTCTTC.